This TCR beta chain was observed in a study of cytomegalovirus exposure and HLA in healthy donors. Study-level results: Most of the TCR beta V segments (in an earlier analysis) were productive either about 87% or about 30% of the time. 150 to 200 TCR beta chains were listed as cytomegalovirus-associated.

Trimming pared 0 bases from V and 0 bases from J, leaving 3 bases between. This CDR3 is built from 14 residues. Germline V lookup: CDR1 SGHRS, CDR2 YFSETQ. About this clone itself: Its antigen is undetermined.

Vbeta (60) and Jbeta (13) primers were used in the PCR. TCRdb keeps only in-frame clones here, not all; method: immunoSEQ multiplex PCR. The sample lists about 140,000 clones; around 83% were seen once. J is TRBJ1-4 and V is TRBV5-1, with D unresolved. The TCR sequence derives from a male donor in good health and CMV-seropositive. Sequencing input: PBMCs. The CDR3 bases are TGCGCCAGCAGCTTGGCCTCAACTAATGAAAAACTGTTTTTT. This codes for CASSLASTNEKLFF. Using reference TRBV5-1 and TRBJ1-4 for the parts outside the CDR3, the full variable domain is KAGVTQTPRYLIKTRGQQVTLSCSPISGHRSVSWYQQTPGQGLQFLFEYFSETQRNKGNFPGRFSGRQFSNSRSEMNVSTLELGDSALYLCASSLASTNEKLFFGSGTQLSVL.